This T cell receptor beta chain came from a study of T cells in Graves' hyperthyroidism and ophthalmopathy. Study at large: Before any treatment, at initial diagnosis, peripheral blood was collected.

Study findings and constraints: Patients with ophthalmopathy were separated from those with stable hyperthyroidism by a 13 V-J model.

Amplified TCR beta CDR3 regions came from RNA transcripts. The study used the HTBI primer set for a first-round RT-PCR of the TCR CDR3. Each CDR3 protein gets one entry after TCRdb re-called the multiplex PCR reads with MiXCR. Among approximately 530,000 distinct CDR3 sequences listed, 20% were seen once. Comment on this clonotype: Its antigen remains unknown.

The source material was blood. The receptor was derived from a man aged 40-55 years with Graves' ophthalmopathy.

CDR3 sequence: CAKGAAGMGANVLTF. The CDR3 region has the DNA TGTGCGAAGGGGGCGGCGGGTATGGGGGCCAACGTCCTGACTTTC. The chain has TRBV30 and TRBJ2-6; 7 bases fit TRBD1. The V gene's germline CDR1 is GTSNPN and CDR2 SVGIG (reference sequence). This CDR3 has 15 amino acids.